The source of this T cell receptor (beta chain) is a study of blood T cell repertoires in COVID-19. Turning to the study itself: Spain, Italy and the United States supplied samples that represented acute and convalescent COVID-19. In each case, the material was cDNA or gDNA derived from T cells, B-cell-depleted T cells, or PBMCs.

Per the study methods: Estimation of nucleated cell counts was performed using reference gene primer amplification. Data came from immunoSEQ multiplex PCR; TCRdb stores just in-frame clones and leaves some out. That table supplies the V and J calls and clone size; D and trimming were determined from the DNA. The sample includes 61,000 or so clones, almost 90% of them seen just once. Germline V gives CDR1 MDHEN, CDR2 SYDVKM. The CDR3 has 15 residues. With 5 bases clipped from V and 4 bases from J, the junction kept 8 bases outside the gene matches. The sequence was collected from a woman aged 45-65 years with active or convalescent COVID-19. Material: peripheral blood. The chain has TRBV28 and TRBJ2-7; 10 bases match TRBD2. The CDR3, as DNA: TGTGCCAGCAGTGGCAGCGGGAGGGCCGGGTACGAGCAGTACTTC. Residues: CASSGSGRAGYEQYF.